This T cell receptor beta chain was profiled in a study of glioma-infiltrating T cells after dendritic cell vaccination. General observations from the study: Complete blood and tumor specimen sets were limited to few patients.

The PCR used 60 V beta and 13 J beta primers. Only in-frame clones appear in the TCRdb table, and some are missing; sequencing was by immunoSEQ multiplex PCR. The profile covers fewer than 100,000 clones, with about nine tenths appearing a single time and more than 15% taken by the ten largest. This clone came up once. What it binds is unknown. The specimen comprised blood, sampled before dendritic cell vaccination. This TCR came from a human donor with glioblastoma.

The CDR3 loop reads CAWSGDGYGYTF. The CDR3 nucleotides are TGTGCCTGGAGTGGTGACGGGTATGGCTACACCTTC. This chain connects TRBV30 to TRBJ1-2; D gene unclear. Germline CDR1 and CDR2: GTSNPN and SVGIG (reference sequence). Trimming took 1 base from V and 5 from J, leaving 8 bases between them. The CDR3 has 12 amino acids.